This T cell receptor beta chain is from a study of T cell clonality in common variable immunodeficiency. Details on this clone: Its antigen is as yet unknown.

The data were produced by immunoSEQ multiplex PCR, yet TCRdb's version contains in-frame clones alone and is incomplete. The sample has around 32,000 clones, none seen only once. Findings of the study overall: Reportedly, TCR beta sequences from common variable immunodeficiency showed fewer deletions and N-nucleotide insertions.

This receptor was identified in a human donor with common variable immunodeficiency. Sequenced material: peripheral blood mononuclear cells.

CDR3 sequence: CATPPGQGENYGYTF. The sequenced part of the CDR3 DNA is TGTGCCACCCCCCCCGGACAGGGCGAAAACTATGGC. The V and J genes are TRBV2 and TRBJ1-2; TRBD1 matches at 8 bases. The read ends 3 residues before the CDR3 terminus; that terminus is restored from the germline J gene. J lost 2 bases, V lost 10 bases, and 12 bases had no gene match. There are 15 residues in the CDR3. Germline CDR1 and CDR2: SNHLY and FYNNEI.